Presented here are 11 T cell receptor beta chains from one specimen sequenced in a study of cytomegalovirus exposure and HLA in healthy donors. The PCR ran on 60 Vbeta and 13 Jbeta primers. TCRdb keeps only in-frame clones here, not all; method: immunoSEQ multiplex PCR. This table holds more than 130,000 clones, around three quarters found once. The source material was PBMCs. The receptor set was obtained from a middle-aged man in good health and CMV-seropositive.

The chain employs TRBV28 and TRBJ2-5; D is unclear. The J call could be wrong; TRBJ2-7 is a better fit for the DNA end. Germline loops: CDR1 MDHEN, CDR2 SYDVKM. This CDR3 has 9 residues. The CDR3 nucleotides are TGTGCCAGCCTCCACGAGCAGTACTTC. This gives the protein CASLHEQYF.

The chain recombines TRBV19 with TRBJ1-5; the D gene is possibly TRBD1 (5 bases). Per the germline V gene, CDR1 is LNHDA and CDR2 is SQIVND (reference sequence). Trimming left V 1 base short and J 6 bases short, with 19 bases between. This CDR3 contains 17 residues. The chain's CDR3 is CASSIAGVLPAGQPQHF. In DNA form, the CDR3 reads TGTGCCAGTAGTATAGCGGGGGTCCTGCCAGCAGGTCAGCCCCAGCATTTT.

This clone was observed a handful of times. V and J are TRBV10-1 and TRBJ2-3, with TRBD2 matching over 8 bases. V trimming: 4 bases; J trimming: 6 bases; junction bases outside the gene matches: 12. The CDR3 sequence is 16 residues long. Germline CDR1 is WNHNN and CDR2 is SYGVQD (reference sequence). CDR3 protein: CASSVLAGTMGDTQYF. CDR3 sequence (DNA): TGCGCCAGCAGTGTCCTAGCGGGTACGATGGGGGATACGCAGTATTTT.

The chain employs TRBV2 and TRBJ2-1; 7 bases are shared with TRBD1. This CDR3 has 11 residues. Germline V gene data show CDR1 as SNHLY and CDR2 as FYNNEI. The junction had 6 bases not matched to a gene; V was cut back by 5 bases and J by 14 bases. The CDR3 sequence is CASSRGQGEFF. For the CDR3, the DNA is TGTGCCAGCAGTAGGGGCCAGGGGGAGTTCTTC.

The chain combines TRBV4-2 with TRBJ2-1; 9 nucleotides match TRBD2. V lost 3 bases, J lost 3 bases, and 9 bases stayed unmatched. Germline V gene data show CDR1 as LGHNA and CDR2 as YNFKEQ. The CDR3 has 17 residues. CDR3 in DNA: TGTGCCAGCAGCCAGAGGGCGGGGACTAGCTTCTACAATGAGCAGTTCTTC. Translation gives CASSQRAGTSFYNEQFF.

The chain has TRBV6-1 and TRBJ2-5; 10 nucleotides agree with TRBD1. There are 13 residues in the CDR3. Trimming removed 6 bases from V and 2 bases from J; junction bases left unmatched: 0. Germline CDR1 reads MNHNS; CDR2 reads SASEGT. CDR3 coding DNA: TGTGCCAGCAGGGGACAGGGGCAAGAGACCCAGTACTTC. This translates into CASRGQGQETQYF.

The rearrangement joins TRBV4-3 to TRBJ1-4; D is unclear. V was pared by 4 bases and J by 7 bases, with 10 bases between. Germline V CDR1 and CDR2: LGHNA, YSLEER. The CDR3 runs to 13 residues. The CDR3 loop reads CASSLKRGEKLFF. CDR3 bases: TGCGCCAGCAGCCTCAAACGGGGTGAAAAACTGTTTTTT.

The chain recombines TRBV7-9 with TRBJ2-2, with D tentatively TRBD1 (7 bases). This CDR3 has 14 residues. Germline V gene lookup returns CDR1 SEHNR and CDR2 FQNEAQ (reference sequence). V shed 11 bases and J shed 7 bases, with 20 bases lying between them. The CDR3 here is CAVRPEGANGELFF. CDR3 nucleotide sequence: TGTGCCGTTCGACCGGAGGGGGCGAACGGGGAGCTGTTTTTT.

This clone has more than one count but fewer than ten. The chain recombines TRBV18 with TRBJ2-1, with 8 positions matching TRBD2. Looked up from germline, CDR1 is KGHSH and CDR2 is LQKENI. V was clipped by 1 base and J by 7 bases; unmatched bases: 6. CDR3 length: 15 residues. CDR3 amino acids: CASSPRSGNGNEQFF. The DNA of the CDR3 is TGTGCCAGCTCACCACGTAGCGGGAATGGTAATGAGCAGTTCTTC.

The rearrangement joins TRBV27 to TRBJ1-1, with a tentative D call TRBD1 (5 bases). The CDR3 length is 16 residues. CDR1 is MNHEY and CDR2 is SMNVEV in the germline V gene (reference sequence). Trimming took off 1 base at V and 1 base at J, with 13 bases between the two ends. CDR3 in DNA: TGTGCCAGCAGTTTATTCGGGGGTTACGGGAACACTGAAGCTTTCTTT. Translation gives CASSLFGGYGNTEAFF.

This chain joins TRBV4-2 and TRBJ2-6, with D tentatively TRBD1 (6 bases). Between the trimmed V and J ends, which lost 3 bases and 0 bases, there was a span of 21 bases. Germline CDR1 and CDR2: LGHNA and YNFKEQ. CDR3 length equals 20 residues. CDR3 amino acids: CASSHLVGQGPSSGANVLTF. CDR3 DNA: TGTGCCAGCAGCCATTTAGTAGGGCAGGGGCCTTCCTCTGGGGCCAACGTCCTGACTTTC.